Sequencing of this T cell receptor beta chain was carried out in a study of T cells in women clearing cervical HPV infection. Clones were sequenced by immunoSEQ multiplex PCR, and TCRdb holds only the in-frame ones, with some missing. In total, the table holds 30,000 to 45,000 clones. Concerning this clone: The read is 3 residues too short to cover the CDR3 end, so that end is filled in from the germline J gene.

V lost 2 bases to trimming and J lost 2 bases; unmatched junction nucleotides: 5. The CDR3 runs 16 residues. CDR1 and CDR2 from the germline V gene are SGHVS and FQNEAQ. Material for sequencing was blood buffy coat. The TCR originated in a woman aged 18 to 75 with a cervical HPV16 infection that either progressed to CIN3+ or cleared (not recorded which). The chain couples TRBV7-8 to TRBJ1-1; 10 bases align to TRBD1. The CDR3 DNA, read in part, is TGTGCCAGCAGCTTAAGGGACAGGGGCTCCAACACTGAA. Residues: CASSLRDRGSNTE. The whole CDR3 protein reads CASSLRDRGSNTEAFF.